Listed below are T cell receptor beta chains from one sample, sequenced in a study of cytomegalovirus exposure and HLA in healthy donors. Clones were read by immunoSEQ multiplex PCR, and TCRdb kept only the in-frame ones, dropping some. The sample comprises under 250,000 clones, 70% to 80% of which are singletons, and about 1.9% rests with the top ten. The sample taken for sequencing was PBMCs. These receptors all come from a man aged 25-45 years in good health and CMV-seronegative. Both conserved end residues are part of each CDR3. Fields, in order: clone size, J gene, V gene, D gene, CDR3 protein, CDR3 DNA. A D gene is named only where the DNA matches it firmly. Some rows mark clone size as missing; the rest say once, few, many or name a class of expanded clone.

medium-sized TRBJ2-1 TRBV2 NA CASRHLPPNEQFF TGTGCCAGCAGACACCTTCCTCCCAATGAGCAGTTCTTC
NA TRBJ2-7 TRBV27 TRBD2 CASSAGTSGSYEQYF TGTGCCAGCAGTGCCGGGACTAGCGGGTCCTACGAGCAGTACTTC
NA TRBJ2-1 TRBV14 NA CASSQAYRAYNEQFF TGTGCCAGCAGCCAAGCCTACAGGGCCTACAATGAGCAGTTCTTC
NA TRBJ1-1 TRBV10-3 TRBD1 CAIGSGQGQVMNTEAFF TGTGCCATCGGATCGGGACAGGGTCAAGTAATGAACACTGAAGCTTTCTTT
NA TRBJ2-2 TRBV29-1 NA CSVEDRGTQNVGELFF TGCAGCGTTGAAGATCGTGGGACTCAGAATGTCGGGGAGCTGTTTTTT
NA TRBJ2-7 TRBV29-1 NA CSGSRGNGDEQYF TGCAGCGGTTCCAGGGGTAACGGGGACGAGCAGTACTTC
NA TRBJ2-2 TRBV11-2 NA CASSRPGVTGELFF TGTGCCAGCAGCCGCCCAGGGGTCACCGGGGAGCTGTTTTTT
NA TRBJ2-2 TRBV4-1 NA CASSHDLEFANTGELFF TGCGCCAGCAGCCACGATTTAGAGTTCGCGAACACCGGGGAGCTGTTTTTT
NA TRBJ2-7 TRBV5-6 NA CASSLSLYEQYF TGTGCCAGCAGCTTGTCTCTCTACGAGCAGTACTTC
NA TRBJ1-1 TRBV5-4 NA CASSLGRGGNTEAFF TGTGCCAGCAGCTTGGGTCGGGGAGGGAACACTGAAGCTTTCTTT
few TRBJ1-4 TRBV28 NA CASSLPTGREGEKLFF TGTGCCAGCAGCCTTCCGACCGGCAGGGAAGGTGAAAAACTGTTTTTT
once TRBJ2-7 TRBV5-4 TRBD2 CASSLAGAHEQYF TGTGCCAGCAGCTTAGCGGGAGCCCACGAGCAGTACTTC
NA TRBJ1-5 TRBV4-1 NA CASSQLPARGLNQPQHF TGCGCCAGCAGCCAACTTCCGGCCAGGGGACTAAATCAGCCCCAGCATTTT
few TRBJ2-7 TRBV6-6 TRBD1 CASSLMGQVGHEQYF TGTGCCAGCAGTTTGATGGGACAGGTCGGGCACGAGCAGTACTTC
NA TRBJ2-7 TRBV6-5 NA CASSYSTSLYEQYF TGTGCCAGCAGTTACTCGACTAGTTTGTACGAGCAGTACTTC
NA TRBJ2-7 TRBV25-1 TRBD2 CASSDSYRTSGSLYEQYF TGTGCCAGCAGTGACTCCTATAGAACTAGCGGGAGTCTCTACGAGCAGTACTTC
few TRBJ1-2 TRBV6-5 NA CASSLAGAIGYTF TGTGCCAGCAGTCTCGCGGGCGCGATAGGCTACACCTTC
NA TRBJ1-2 TRBV14 NA CASSQDRDYGYTF TGTGCCAGCAGCCAAGATCGAGATTATGGCTACACCTTC
NA TRBJ2-1 TRBV7-9 TRBD2 CASSLRTSGFYNEQFF TGTGCCAGCAGCTTGAGGACTAGCGGGTTTTACAATGAGCAGTTCTTC
NA TRBJ2-1 TRBV7-9 TRBD2 CASSPGLAGDDEQFF TGTGCCAGCAGCCCAGGTCTAGCGGGAGACGATGAGCAGTTCTTC
few TRBJ1-1 TRBV5-6 TRBD1 CASTRFDRGGTEAFF TGTGCCAGCACGCGTTTTGACAGGGGCGGGACTGAAGCTTTCTTT
few TRBJ1-4 TRBV30 NA CAWCLGGATNEKLFF TGTGCCTGGTGCCTGGGGGGTGCAACTAATGAAAAACTGTTTTTT
NA TRBJ2-1 TRBV7-6 TRBD2 CASSLGPHSGRAYNEQFF TGTGCCAGCAGCTTAGGCCCTCATAGCGGGAGGGCCTACAATGAGCAGTTCTTC
NA TRBJ2-7 TRBV6-1 NA CASSEAPGQVYEQYF TGTGCCAGCAGTGAAGCGCCAGGCCAAGTCTACGAGCAGTACTTC
NA TRBJ2-1 TRBV5-1 NA CASSLARAASGSYNEQFF TGCGCCAGCAGCTTGGCCCGAGCGGCGAGCGGCTCCTACAATGAGCAGTTCTTC
once TRBJ1-5 TRBV21-1 NA CAGTGDSNQPQHF TGTGCCGGTACAGGTGATAGCAATCAGCCCCAGCATTTT
NA TRBJ2-1 TRBV2 NA CASSERGGGEQFF TGTGCCAGCAGTGAACGCGGGGGCGGTGAGCAGTTCTTC
NA TRBJ2-7 TRBV9 TRBD1 CASSVSGTGWNEQYF TGTGCCAGCAGCGTATCGGGGACAGGGTGGAACGAGCAGTACTTC
NA TRBJ2-5 TRBV5-4 NA CASSFTGKGETQYF TGTGCCAGCAGCTTTACAGGGAAAGGAGAGACCCAGTACTTC
NA TRBJ1-3 TRBV5-1 NA CASSRYGGGSGNTIYF TGCGCCAGCAGCCGCTATGGGGGAGGCTCTGGAAACACCATATATTTT